This is a list of T cell receptor beta chains from one sample in a study of T cell responses to AZD1222 COVID-19 vaccine. Assay: immunoSEQ multiplex PCR; the TCRdb copy retains only in-frame clones and omits some. The repertoire holds over 85,000 clones, with 84% as singletons. Source: peripheral blood, taken 28 days after the second AZD1222 dose. Receptors were obtained from an adult who received the AZD1222 COVID-19 vaccine. Both conserved end residues are part of each CDR3. A D gene is named only where the DNA matches it firmly.

d_gene,v_gene,CDR3aa
TRBD1,TRBV12-3/TRBV12-4,CASATGRVSEAFF
TRBD1,TRBV18,CASSPQGQGYEQYF
.,TRBV6-2/TRBV6-3,CASSYKSVNTEAFF
.,TRBV2,CASSGPDSPLHF
.,TRBV9,CASSVRGGRDEQFF
TRBD1,TRBV5-1,CASSDFQGGNTEAFF
TRBD1,TRBV6-5,CASSGQVFTEAFF
.,TRBV6-2/TRBV6-3,CASSYSSSAAEAFF
.,TRBV2,CASSEEGPAIQPQHF
.,TRBV18,CASSPRWAEANTGELFF
.,TRBV10-3,CAISEAPRAHTEAFF
.,TRBV7-9,CASNEDLGRSPLHF
.,TRBV4-2,CASSQGGWDGDYGYTF
.,TRBV5-4,CASRGQGIFNTEAFF
.,TRBV7-6,CASSLGGVGTEAFF
.,TRBV19,CASSIDGIQTKNAQETQYF
.,TRBV2,CASTGFSYEQYF
.,TRBV10-3,CAISAPGEDTQYF
.,TRBV5-1,CASSPGPPTDTQYF
TRBD1,TRBV19,CASKDSGRGYGYTF
.,TRBV5-1,CASSLAEGRTGELFF
TRBD1,TRBV5-1,CASSDLTIGTGSEKLFF
TRBD1,TRBV7-2,CASSHTGTAATNEKLFF
TRBD1,TRBV25-1,CASSETGDYGYTF
TRBD1,TRBV19,CASEDRATNYGYTF
.,TRBV7-3,CASSLTALASANTGELFF
TRBD1,TRBV2,CASGRAGTGQETQYF
.,TRBV7-8,CASSLAGTTTDTQYF
.,TRBV2,CASSEARGYGAFF
.,TRBV18,CASSPAELNTEAFF
.,TRBV6-1,CASSEATGTRGNTIYF
TRBD1,TRBV5-6,CASSLTGGYQPQHF
.,TRBV3-1/TRBV3-2,CASSQTRDGEQPQHF
.,TRBV27,CASSFRGYNEQFF
TRBD2,TRBV7-2,CASRPSGSNTGELFF
.,TRBV10-3,CAISESRAGGGNEKLFF
TRBD2,TRBV19,CASSRTSGGTDTQYF
.,TRBV14,CASSQSLYEQYF
TRBD1,TRBV24-1,CATQGQTYEQYF
.,TRBV11-3,CASSFLVGNTEAFF
.,TRBV12-3/TRBV12-4,CASSFSAGEQFF
.,TRBV29-1,CSVESGNEKLFF
.,TRBV7-9,CASSHHRQVSGANVLTF
TRBD2,TRBV20-1,CSASAPRLAGMWDEQYF
.,TRBV5-1,CASSSDSFANYGYTF
.,TRBV2,CASNRRADTQYF
.,TRBV5-1,CASSLKIRKGSTNEKLFF
TRBD1,TRBV6-5,CASKPGQHNEQFF
.,TRBV27,CASSRGGSSGNTIYF
.,TRBV5-1,CASSLATANTGELFF
TRBD1,TRBV24-1,CATSDPGTVTDTQYF
TRBD1,TRBV4-3,CASSQQTGVMNTEAFF
.,TRBV2,CASSAQGRGYTF
.,TRBV29-1,CSVEIRRTADTQYF
.,TRBV2,CASSDRGAGSNQPQHF